These 7 T cell receptor beta chains originate from one sample sequenced in a study of breast tumors, draining lymph nodes, adjacent tissues. TCRdb passed the multiplex PCR reads through MiXCR, listing each CDR3 protein once. Among approximately 300,000 distinct CDR3 sequences, under 35% were seen once, and the ten largest hold over 0.95%. Breast cancer patients provided tissue from their axillary draining lymph nodes. What was sequenced was axillary lymph node tissue. The origin of the receptors is a female donor with breast cancer. Some clones in this sample may be carry-over from other donors' samples.

This clonotype was seen a few times. J is TRBJ2-7 and V is TRBV6-4; TRBD2 aligns across 8 bases. CDR1 and CDR2 (germline): MRHNA, SNTAGT. The CDR3 has 14 amino acids. With V trimmed by 5 bases and J by 6 bases, 9 bases remained unmatched. The CDR3 spells CASSLKRGTGEQYF. In nucleotides, the CDR3 is TGTGCCAGCAGTTTGAAGCGGGGGACCGGCGAGCAGTACTTC.

This clonotype appeared many times. J is TRBJ1-2 and V is TRBV4-1; 8 positions agree with TRBD1. Germline V gene data show CDR1 as MGHRA and CDR2 as YSYEKL. The CDR3 extends over 14 amino acids. The J segment lost 4 bases and the V segment lost 2 bases, leaving 3 bases of the junction unmatched. The CDR3, as DNA: TGCGCCAGCAGCCAAAACGACAGGGGCTATGGCTACACCTTC. It is translated as CASSQNDRGYGYTF.

On this clonotype: This clone may be a read error of a much larger clone one base away. This sequence joins TRBV7-4 and TRBJ1-2, with TRBD1 as a possible D gene (6 bases). The CDR3 runs 13 residues. Germline-derived CDR1 and CDR2 are SGHVT and SQSDAQ. Here the CDR3 DNA reads TGTGCCAGCAGCCGCGCAGGGGAGGATGGCTACAGCTTC. Protein: CASSRAGEDGYSF.

This clonotype showed up many times. V and J are TRBV12-3 or TRBV12-4 and TRBJ1-2; D unclear. The CDR3 extends over 12 amino acids. Trimming cost V 0 bases and J 4 bases, with 3 bases left between them. CDR3 residues: CASSLASYGYTF. As DNA, the CDR3 is TGTGCCAGCAGTTTAGCCAGCTATGGCTACACCTTC.

This clonotype has just a few counts. V and J are TRBV11-2 and TRBJ2-2; D perhaps matches TRBD2 (6 bases). Germline assignment: CDR1 SGHAT and CDR2 FQNNGV. The CDR3 spans 15 residues. V lost 1 base and J 6 bases, leaving 12 bases between the germline ends. The CDR3 loop reads CASSLVGRAAGELFF. Here the CDR3 DNA reads TGTGCCAGCAGCTTAGTCGGGAGAGCCGCCGGGGAGCTGTTTTTT.

The CDR3 DNA follows: TGTGCCAGCAGCTTAAAGGAGAACTATGGCTACACCTTC. Its translation: CASSLKENYGYTF. The rearrangement links TRBV2 to TRBJ1-2; D remains ambiguous. Germline values: CDR1 SNHLY, CDR2 FYNNEI. V shed 6 bases and J shed 2 bases, with 10 bases lying between them. This CDR3 comprises 13 residues.

This clonotype has a count of ten or more. The chain combines TRBV10-3 with TRBJ2-7, with 10 bases that match TRBD2. Germline trimming cut 8 bases from V and 2 bases from J; bases unmatched to any gene: 3. Germline CDR1 and CDR2: ENHRY and SYGVKD. The CDR3 runs to 13 residues. The CDR3 sequence is CAIASGSTYEQYF. The DNA of the CDR3 is TGTGCCATCGCTAGCGGGAGTACCTACGAGCAGTACTTC.